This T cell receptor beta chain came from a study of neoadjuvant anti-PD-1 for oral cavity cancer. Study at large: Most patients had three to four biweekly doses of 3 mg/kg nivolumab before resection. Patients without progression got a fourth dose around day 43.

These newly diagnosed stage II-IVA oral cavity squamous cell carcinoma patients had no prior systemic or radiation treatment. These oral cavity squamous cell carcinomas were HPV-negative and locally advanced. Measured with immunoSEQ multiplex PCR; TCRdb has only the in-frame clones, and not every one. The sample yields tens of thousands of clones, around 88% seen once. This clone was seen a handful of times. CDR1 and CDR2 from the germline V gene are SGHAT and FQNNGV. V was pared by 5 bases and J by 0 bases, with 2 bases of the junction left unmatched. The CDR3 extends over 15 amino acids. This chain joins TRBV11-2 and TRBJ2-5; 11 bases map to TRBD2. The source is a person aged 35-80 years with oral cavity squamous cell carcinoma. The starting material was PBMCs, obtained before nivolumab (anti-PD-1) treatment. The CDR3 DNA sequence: TGTGCCAGCAGCCGACTAGCGGGGTACCAAGAGACCCAGTACTTC. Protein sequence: CASSRLAGYQETQYF.